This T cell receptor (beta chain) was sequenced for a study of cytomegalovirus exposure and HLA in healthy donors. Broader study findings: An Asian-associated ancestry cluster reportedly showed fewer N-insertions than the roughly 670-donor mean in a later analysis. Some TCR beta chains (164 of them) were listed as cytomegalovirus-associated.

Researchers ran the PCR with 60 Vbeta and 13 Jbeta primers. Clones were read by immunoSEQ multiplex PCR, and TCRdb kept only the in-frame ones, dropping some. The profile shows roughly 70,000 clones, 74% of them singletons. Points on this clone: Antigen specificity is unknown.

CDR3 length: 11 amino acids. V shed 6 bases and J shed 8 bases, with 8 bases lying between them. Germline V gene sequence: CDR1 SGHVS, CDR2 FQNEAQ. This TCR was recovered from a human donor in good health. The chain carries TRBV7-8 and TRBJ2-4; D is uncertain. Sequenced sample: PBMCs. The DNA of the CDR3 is TGTGCCAGCAGTCACTCTTACATTCAGTACTTC. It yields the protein CASSHSYIQYF.